Here is one TCR beta chain with its context. Primed by a sample-barcoded 5' primer and a J-beta primer mix, a second PCR proceeded for roughly 6 to 12 cycles. A template-switch adaptor containing 12 random nucleotides labeled each cDNA molecule. MiXCR, applied by TCRdb to the 5' RACE reads, yields one record per CDR3 protein. Here the sample spans about 1.8 million distinct CDR3 sequences, roughly 49% being singletons. This sample is drawn from a study of blood T cells in healthy people across ages. The CDR3 spans 13 residues. V gave up 1 base and J gave up 4 bases, with 5 bases separating them. The germline V gene has CDR1 MDHEN and CDR2 SYDVKM.

J is TRBJ1-5 and V is TRBV28, with D uncertain. This clonotype was obtained from a woman in her thirties or forties in good health. The sample was blood. In DNA form, the CDR3 reads TGTGCCAGCAGTTTATTGAAAAATCAGCCCCAGCATTTT. Its translation: CASSLLKNQPQHF.